This T cell receptor beta chain was recorded in a study of T cell repertoires in cytomegalovirus infection. As for the study in general: Both recently identified HLA-C-restricted and well-studied HLA-B-restricted CMV epitopes were used in the study. It can be stated that public TCR beta signatures indicated CMV infection as well as a matching HLA type.

Using its own MiXCR run on the reads, TCRdb lists one record per CDR3 protein. The sample consists of 650,000 to 900,000 distinct CDR3 sequences, under 35% of them appearing once. Trimming removed 0 bases from V and 8 bases from J, with 13 bases in between. CDR1 and CDR2 from the germline V gene are DFQATT and SNEGSKA (reference sequence). CDR3 size: 13 residues. On this clonotype itself: Its specificity is unknown.

General study results and limits: CMV carriers with the relevant HLA were identified by cumulative public TCR beta family frequency. The ex vivo response was dominated by HLA-C-restricted CMV-specific TCR beta clonotypes.

The material was cultured CD8+ T cells from PBMCs, obtained from culture after CMV antigen stimulation. The sequence was collected from a human donor in good health (CMV status not recorded). Some clones in this sample may be carry-over from other donors' samples. The chain joins TRBV20-1 to TRBJ1-2; D is unclear. The CDR3 DNA reads TGCAGTGCTAGAGATCTTCTACCGACAGGCTACACCTTC. This translates into CSARDLLPTGYTF.